The next 21 T cell receptor beta chains were all read from a single sample in a study of control samples from healthy donors and cancer patients. Some clones are missing from TCRdb's copy, which holds only in-frame ones; the method was immunoSEQ multiplex PCR. This sample carries about 150,000 clones, nearly 95% of them seen once, and the ten largest clones take about 2.4%. Sequenced sample: blood. All receptors derive from a man aged 45-65 years in good health.

J is TRBJ2-5 and V is TRBV28; D remains unclear. The germline V gene encodes CDR1 MDHEN and CDR2 SYDVKM. The CDR3 covers 13 residues. V was pared by 3 bases and J by 1 base, with 6 bases between. The CDR3 region has the DNA TGTGCCAGCAGTTTCCCAATCCAAGAGACCCAGTACTTC. Amino acid sequence: CASSFPIQETQYF.

The chain carries TRBV18 and TRBJ2-1; no reliable D call. The germline V and J ends were trimmed by 6 bases and 8 bases, with 8 bases remaining between them. This CDR3 is built from 11 residues. The germline V gene has CDR1 KGHSH and CDR2 LQKENI. CDR3 DNA sequence: TGTGCCAGCTCGAGGATCGATGAGCAGTTCTTC. It encodes CASSRIDEQFF.

DNA for the CDR3: TGCAGCGGGTGGACAGCTATAAACACTGAAGCTTTCTTT. This translates into CSGWTAINTEAFF. V is TRBV29-1 and J is TRBJ1-1, with a possible D match to TRBD1 (6 bases). Germline CDR1 and CDR2: SQVTM and ANQGSEA. Trimming left V 7 bases short and J 2 bases short, with 14 bases between. This CDR3 is 13 amino acids long.

This clone was counted a single time. The J gene is TRBJ2-5, the V gene TRBV30; D is ambiguous. The germline CDR1 and CDR2 sequences are GTSNPN and SVGIG (reference sequence). Trimming removed 2 bases from V and 4 bases from J, with 5 bases in between. The CDR3 consists of 11 residues. The CDR3 protein is CAWSTSETQYF. CDR3 nucleotides: TGTGCCTGGAGTACATCAGAGACCCAGTACTTC. Complete variable domain (other parts from reference TRBV30 and TRBJ2-5): SQTIHQWPATLVQPVGSPLSLECTVEGTSNPNLYWYRQAAGRGLQLLFYSVGIGQISSEVPQNLSASRPQDRQFILSSKKLLLSDSGFYLCAWSTSETQYFGPGTRLLVL.

The chain has TRBV29-1 and TRBJ1-5; TRBD1 might be the D (6 bases). The CDR3 is 13 amino acids. Trimming removed 8 bases from V and 6 bases from J, with 17 bases in between. Germline V CDR1 and CDR2: SQVTM, ANQGSEA. The CDR3 sequence: CSHSPGVGQPQHF. The CDR3 DNA sequence: TGCAGCCACTCACCAGGGGTCGGTCAGCCCCAGCATTTT.

This sequence joins TRBV6-5 and TRBJ2-7, with TRBD1 matching 8 bases. The V gene's germline CDR1 is MNHEY and CDR2 SVGAGI. Trimming cost V 8 bases and J 3 bases; bases outside gene matches: 6. CDR3 length: 13 amino acids. The chain's CDR3 is CASSETGVYEQYF. The CDR3 DNA reads as TGTGCCAGCTCGGAGACAGGGGTCTACGAGCAGTACTTC.

The chain uses TRBV11-3 and TRBJ2-5; 10 bases are shared with TRBD2. CDR1 SGHNT and CDR2 YENEEA come from the germline V gene. Trimming at V came to 1 base and at J to 5 bases, leaving 4 bases not matched to a gene. There are 15 residues in the CDR3. For the CDR3, the DNA is TGTGCCAGCAGCTTAGCAGCGGGAGGGTGGGAGACCCAGTACTTC. As protein: CASSLAAGGWETQYF.

The chain recombines TRBV24-1 with TRBJ2-7, with a possible D match to TRBD2 (6 bases). V was shortened by 4 bases and J by 0 bases, with 15 bases between the two germline ends. CDR1 and CDR2 from the germline V gene are KGHDR and SFDVKD. The CDR3 spans 16 residues. CDR3 coding DNA: TGTGCCACCAGTGACCGTAGCGGAGGTAGCTCCTACGAGCAGTACTTC. Protein sequence: CATSDRSGGSSYEQYF.

The chain employs TRBV5-1 and TRBJ2-5; D is undetermined. CDR1 and CDR2 (germline): SGHRS, YFSETQ. The CDR3 covers 13 residues. V was cut by 6 bases and J by 3 bases, with 12 bases left in between. The CDR3 sequence is CASKLPTKETQYF. CDR3 coding DNA: TGCGCCAGCAAGTTACCTACGAAAGAGACCCAGTACTTC.

This chain connects TRBV6-5 to TRBJ2-1, with 10 bases matching TRBD2. There are 14 residues in the CDR3. J gave up 6 bases and V 7 bases, and 6 bases lay outside the gene matches. Looked up from germline, CDR1 is MNHEY and CDR2 is SVGAGI. CDR3 nucleotides: TGTGCCAGCATCCTAGCGGGAGTAGCCAATGAGCAGTTCTTC. Protein sequence: CASILAGVANEQFF.

V gene TRBV18 combines with J gene TRBJ1-2, with D uncertain. Germline V gene sequence: CDR1 KGHSH, CDR2 LQKENI. The V end was cut by 2 bases, the J end by 6 bases, with 16 bases between. CDR3 size: 15 residues. This CDR3 reads CASSPVGTESNGYTF. CDR3 in DNA: TGTGCCAGCTCACCAGTTGGAACAGAGTCAAATGGCTACACCTTC.

This clone was observed a single time. V is TRBV24-1 and J is TRBJ1-1; D gene ambiguous. The ends were cut back, 3 bases at V and 4 bases at J, with 5 bases in the middle. The CDR3 loop spans 12 amino acids. Germline CDR1 KGHDR, CDR2 SFDVKD. The CDR3 spells CATSDPGTEAFF. CDR3 sequence (DNA): TGTGCCACCAGTGATCCCGGCACTGAAGCTTTCTTT.

The V and J genes are TRBV11-2 and TRBJ2-5, with TRBD2 identical over 10 bases. Germline V gene data show CDR1 as SGHAT and CDR2 as FQNNGV. The J segment lost 7 bases and the V segment lost 6 bases, leaving 8 bases of the junction unmatched. CDR3 size: 14 residues. The CDR3 here is CASRSQREGGTQYF. In DNA, the CDR3 is TGTGCCAGCAGATCCCAGCGGGAGGGTGGGACCCAGTACTTC.

This chain joins TRBV7-9 and TRBJ1-1, with D perhaps TRBD1 (5 bases). V was cut by 1 base and J by 2 bases, with 11 bases left in between. From germline, CDR1 is SEHNR and CDR2 FQNEAQ (reference sequence). This CDR3 contains 15 residues. The CDR3 here is CASSLDRGINTEAFF. CDR3 nucleotides: TGTGCCAGCAGCTTAGATCGGGGGATAAACACTGAAGCTTTCTTT. Full variable domain (remainder filled in from reference TRBV7-9 and TRBJ1-1): DTGVSQNPRHKITKRGQNVTFRCDPISEHNRLYWYRQTLGQGPEFLTYFQNEAQLEKSRLLSDRFSAERPKGSFSTLEIQRTEQGDSAMYLCASSLDRGINTEAFFGQGTRLTVV.

The chain is built from TRBV6-1 and TRBJ1-5; D may be TRBD1 (5 bases). Trimming took 3 bases from V and 2 from J, leaving 11 bases between them. The CDR3 covers 15 residues. Germline CDR1 reads MNHNS; CDR2 reads SASEGT. The CDR3 reads CASSDRAYGNQPQHF. In nucleotides, the CDR3 is TGTGCCAGCAGTGACAGGGCCTATGGCAATCAGCCCCAGCATTTT.

This clone has only one observation. This chain uses TRBV7-3 with TRBJ2-3; the D gene is possibly TRBD1 (6 bases). CDR1 is SGHTA and CDR2 is FQGTGA in the germline V gene. Trimming took off 5 bases at V and 6 bases at J, with 12 bases between the two ends. The CDR3 extends over 13 amino acids. The CDR3 DNA sequence: TGTGCCAGCAGCCCAACAGGGTTCGATACGCAGTATTTT. It encodes CASSPTGFDTQYF.

The chain uses TRBV6-6 and TRBJ1-3; D is perhaps TRBD1 (6 bases). CDR1 and CDR2 from the germline V gene are MNHNY and SVGAGI (reference sequence). The CDR3 has 15 amino acids. V lost 6 bases and J lost 4, with 16 bases in between. CDR3 in DNA: TGTGCCAGCAGCCGAAGGACAGATCCAGGAAACACCATATATTTT. As protein: CASSRRTDPGNTIYF.

The chain carries TRBV3-1 (or the pseudogene TRBV3-2) and TRBJ1-5; no reliable D call. Looked up from germline, CDR1 is LGHDT and CDR2 is YNNKEL (reference sequence). The CDR3 sequence is 15 residues long. V was trimmed by 4 bases and J by 7 bases, leaving 17 bases between them. CDR3 protein: CASSRRAEGNQPQHF. The CDR3 nucleotides read TGTGCCAGCAGCCGCCGGGCCGAGGGTAACCAGCCCCAGCATTTT.

The chain joins TRBV7-2 to TRBJ2-5; 7 bases fit TRBD2. The length of the CDR3 is 12 residues. V was clipped by 2 bases and J by 9 bases; unmatched bases: 3. Germline V gene data show CDR1 as SGHTA and CDR2 as FQGNSA. CDR3 sequence: CASSLIGGAQYF. DNA for the CDR3: TGTGCCAGCAGCTTAATTGGGGGGGCCCAGTACTTC.

The chain employs TRBV6-6 and TRBJ1-1; tentative D call: TRBD1 (6 bases). The CDR3 length is 15 residues. V was trimmed by 3 bases and J by 1 base, leaving 12 bases between them. CDR1 MNHNY and CDR2 SVGAGI come from the germline V gene (reference sequence). The CDR3 loop reads CASSYSGAQNTEAFF. The CDR3 coding sequence is TGTGCCAGCAGTTATTCGGGGGCCCAGAACACTGAAGCTTTCTTT.

J is TRBJ2-1 and V is TRBV11-3; 7 nucleotides match TRBD2. Germline V lookup: CDR1 SGHNT, CDR2 YENEEA. V lost 4 bases, J lost 5 bases, and 5 bases stayed unmatched. The CDR3 is made up of 14 amino acids. The CDR3 spells CASSWGGRDNEQFF. The CDR3 DNA follows: TGTGCCAGCAGCTGGGGGGGAAGGGACAATGAGCAGTTCTTC.